This TCR beta chain was observed in a study of T-cell reconstitution after alpha-beta-depleted transplantation in children. Study observations and caveats: Reported findings indicate that, about two months after transplant, alpha-beta T cells came from several hundred expanded clones, which were derived from non-depleted graft cells. Newly produced T cells mostly accounted for T-cell counts and diversity one year post-transplant. Elevated TCRbeta diversity at day 60 was traced, in some patients, to surviving recipient T cells and thymic progenitors.

TCRbeta library preparation incorporated unique molecular identifiers. From the PCR reads, TCRdb called clonotypes with MiXCR, one entry per CDR3 protein. The sample consists of about 980,000 distinct CDR3 sequences, roughly 29% of them appearing once. In regard to this clonotype: No antigen is known for it.

Trimming cost V 5 bases and J 3 bases; bases outside gene matches: 4. CDR3 length: 14 amino acids. Germline V lookup: CDR1 ENHRY, CDR2 SYGVKD. The chain recombines TRBV10-3 with TRBJ1-5; TRBD1 matches at 7 bases. This TCR derives from a boy under two years old who had a stem cell transplant for SCID, so the T cells may come from the graft donor. Source: PBMCs, mostly from graft donor cells, taken 360 days after TCRalphabeta/CD19-depleted stem cell transplant. CDR3 region: CAISIDRVNQPQHF. In nucleotides, the CDR3 is TGTGCCATCAGTATAGACAGGGTCAATCAGCCCCAGCATTTT.